This T cell receptor beta chain was recorded in a study of intratumoral heterogeneity in liver cancer. As for the study more broadly: In the full roughly 13-patient cohort, the median age was around 60 years and the majority of patients were male. To examine intratumor heterogeneity, the study integrated RNA-seq, DNA sequencing, TCR-seq and SNP array data obtained from multiple regions of hepatocellular carcinoma specimens. A total of more than 70 multiregional samples from around 14 HCC patients, consisting of 50 to 55 tumoral and some 20 adjacent nontumoral regions, were included in the overall cohort.

Points on this clone: Its antigen target is currently unknown. Within one base of it there is no much larger clone, and no base qualities were kept.

The H label marked samples taken from distinct, geographically separated regions of the hepatocellular carcinoma nodule. Every patient had early-stage hepatocellular carcinoma and received no therapy prior to surgical resection. None of the sampled areas showed macroscopic evidence of necrosis or hemorrhage. TCR sequencing (ImmunoSeq) was performed on multiple regions from a couple of patients. Frozen resection tissue samples were collected at a distance of at least 1 cm from each other. Genomic DNA was extracted from bulk tissue using the DNeasy blood and tissue kit. The immunoSEQ assay was used to sequence TCR beta chain CDR3 regions from genomic DNA. Rearranged VDJ segments were amplified with primers that anneal to V and J segments. Under the source paper's analysis protocol: Clonality and richness metrics were computed with the ImmunoSeq Analyzer software. Fisher's exact test, supplemented by a beta-binomial method for added stringency, was applied to identify differentially abundant clones between regions. TCRdb carries this immuneACCESS record with in-frame sequences only. Its versions omit some clonotypes, under half of them owing to an unresolved V gene in the studies checked, with the rest unexplained. V, J and clone size are those of that table, while D and trimming were read from the DNA. The sample contains roughly 6,200 clones, around two thirds of them found a single time. The biggest ten clones account for approximately 39% of the sample.

Points the paper makes about the study in general: Within each sequenced patient, no significant difference in overall T cell clonality was found between tumor regions. TCR sequencing reportedly confirmed RNA-seq-based estimates of regional differences in tumor-infiltrating lymphocyte burden. Tumor region a in each sequenced patient had significantly more unique T-cell clonal expansions than region b. A relatively low patient number and under-sampled tumor-infiltrating lymphocyte representation were acknowledged by the authors as limitations.

Relative to germline, V is missing 4 bases and J is missing 3 bases, with 9 bases of the junction outside any gene match. From its cysteine to its phenylalanine, the CDR3 spans 18 amino acids. Here the CDR3 DNA is all that survives: 54 bases in frame from base 1. The germline V gene yields SGHAT for CDR1 and FQNNGV for CDR2. The material was tumor tissue, obtained before any cancer treatment. The rearrangement joined TRBV11-2 to TRBJ2-1; TRBD2 aligns with 13 central bases. This receptor was obtained from a woman in her seventies with hepatocellular carcinoma. The base sequence is TGTGCCAGCAGCTCCCCCGGACTAGCGGGAGTTTTCTACAATGAGCAGTTCTTC. The encoded protein is CASSSPGLAGVFYNEQFF.